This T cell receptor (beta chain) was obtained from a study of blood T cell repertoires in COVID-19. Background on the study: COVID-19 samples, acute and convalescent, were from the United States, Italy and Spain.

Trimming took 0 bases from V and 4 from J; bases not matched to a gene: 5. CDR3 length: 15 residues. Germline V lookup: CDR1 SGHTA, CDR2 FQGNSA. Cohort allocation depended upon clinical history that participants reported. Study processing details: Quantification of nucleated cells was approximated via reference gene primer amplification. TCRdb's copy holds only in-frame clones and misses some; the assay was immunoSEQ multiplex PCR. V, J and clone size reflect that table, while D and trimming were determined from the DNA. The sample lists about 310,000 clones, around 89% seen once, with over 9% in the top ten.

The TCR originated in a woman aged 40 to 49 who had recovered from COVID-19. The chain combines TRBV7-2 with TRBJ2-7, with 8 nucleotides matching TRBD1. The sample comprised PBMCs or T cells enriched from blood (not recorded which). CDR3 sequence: CASSLAQGQGYEQYF. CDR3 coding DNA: TGTGCCAGCAGCTTAGCGCAAGGACAGGGTTACGAGCAGTACTTC.